Described below is a single TCR beta chain sequence and its context. With 60 Vbeta and 13 Jbeta primers, the PCR was carried out. Assay: immunoSEQ multiplex PCR; the TCRdb copy retains only in-frame clones and omits some. In the table there are 150,000 to 200,000 clones, around 74% of which are singletons. The sample comes from a study of cytomegalovirus exposure and HLA in healthy donors. The source of this sequence is a woman aged 25 to 39 in good health and CMV-seronegative. The sequencing sample was made of PBMCs.

DNA of the CDR3: TGTGCTAGTGGTGAAAGGGGGTCGGGCAATCAGCCCCAGCATTTT. It is translated as CASGERGSGNQPQHF. The gene calls are TRBV12-5 and TRBJ1-5; D perhaps matches TRBD1 (6 bases). The germline V gene has CDR1 LGHNT and CDR2 FRNRAP. Trimming shortened V by 5 bases and J by 2 bases, and 13 bases separated the two germline ends. This CDR3 contains 15 residues.